This T cell receptor (beta chain) derives from a study of blood T cell repertoires in COVID-19. Study-level information: Collection of acute and convalescent COVID-19 samples took place in the United States, Italy and Spain. The analysed material was cDNA or gDNA that came from T cells, B-cell-depleted T cells, or PBMCs.

Per the authors' pipeline: Counts of nucleated cells, estimated from reference gene primer amplification, were obtained. Using immunoSEQ multiplex PCR, the repertoire was profiled, and TCRdb retains in-frame clones only, with some absent. V and J calls and clone size are those listed in that table; D and trimming were worked out from the DNA. The table lists around 150,000 clones, around 83% of them singletons, with roughly 6.8% in the top ten. CDR3 length: 17 amino acids. From germline, CDR1 is SEHNR and CDR2 FQNEAQ (reference sequence). Trimming stripped 2 bases from V and 1 base from J, with 12 bases between.

The receptor was derived from a woman aged 45-65 years in a cohort sampled during active or convalescent COVID-19. Source material: peripheral blood. The chain links TRBV7-9 to TRBJ2-6, with D possibly TRBD1 on 7 matching bases. The CDR3 sequence: CASSLQQGRSGANVLTF. In nucleotides, the CDR3 is TGTGCCAGCAGCTTACAACAGGGGAGGTCTGGGGCCAACGTCCTGACTTTC.